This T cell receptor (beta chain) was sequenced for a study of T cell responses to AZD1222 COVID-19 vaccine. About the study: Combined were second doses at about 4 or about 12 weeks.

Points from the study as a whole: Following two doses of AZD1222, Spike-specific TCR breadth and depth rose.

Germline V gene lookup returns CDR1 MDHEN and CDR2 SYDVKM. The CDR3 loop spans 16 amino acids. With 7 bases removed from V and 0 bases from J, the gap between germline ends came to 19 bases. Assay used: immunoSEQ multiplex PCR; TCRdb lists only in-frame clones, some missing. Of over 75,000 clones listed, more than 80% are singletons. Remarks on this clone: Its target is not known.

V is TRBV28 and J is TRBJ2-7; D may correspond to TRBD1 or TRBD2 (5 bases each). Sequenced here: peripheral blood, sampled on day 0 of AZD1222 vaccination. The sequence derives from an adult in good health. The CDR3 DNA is TGTGCCAGCATCAACCCTCAGAGAGGGGCCTCCTACGAGCAGTACTTC. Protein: CASINPQRGASYEQYF.